This TCR beta chain was observed in a study of STAT3 mutations in large granular lymphocyte leukemia (dated by TCRdb to about 2019). Background on the whole study: Canonical activating STAT3 mutations were detected in roughly half of the longitudinally sequenced T-LGLL patients. From an initial cohort of around 220 LGL patients, over 15 representative T-LGLL cases were picked for longitudinal TCRbeta and STAT3 sequencing. Each patient was sequenced at an average of approximately 4 time points, ranging from 2 to 8 samplings. Over half of the T-LGLL patients were given one or more immunosuppressive therapy regimens, and over 30% of the treated patients had a hematologic response. To reconstruct clonal hierarchy and dynamics, serial deep sequencing of TCRbeta CDR3 and STAT3 was performed in patients with T-cell large granular lymphocyte leukemia. As controls, the study also included longitudinal sequencing of a couple of patients with natural killer LGL leukemia.

The research as a whole found: Persisting codominant clonotypes in some patients meant a small but highly pathogenic clone may have been missed. At least one immunodominant TCRbeta clonotype was identified in every T-LGLL patient, and multiple immunodominant subclonotypes were identified in about half of the T-LGLL patients. Dominant TCR clone burden was found to exceed STAT3 mutant burden in several patients, suggesting that STAT3 mutation arose secondarily within a pre-expanded clone. Because no samples were available when a clone first appeared, clonal expansion was inferred from samplings taken at other points. TCR clonotype switching after therapy was seen in about 30% of the 18 patients, with all newly emerging clones being STAT3 wild type. The linking of therapy response to changes in TCR clonal burden was complicated by variable intervals between samplings and differing treatment regimens.

DNA was extracted from blood mononuclear cells, and the same DNA was used for both TCR and STAT3 sequencing. This clone was observed a handful of times. The target of this receptor is not known. No base quality information exists; no much larger clone differs at one position. An Illumina MiSeq was used to sequence the TCRbeta libraries, yielding an average of about 40,000 productive templates per sample. Using multiplex PCR amplification, the immunoSEQ assay generated the TCRbeta CDR3 libraries. The authors' pipeline ran thus. Repertoire diversity was calculated as previously defined, with values near 0 taken to indicate extremely monoclonal samples. TCRdb carries this immuneACCESS record with in-frame sequences only. Its versions omit some clonotypes, under half of them owing to an unresolved V gene in the studies checked, with the rest unexplained. V, J and clone size were drawn from that table, and D and trimming were deduced from the DNA. In all, the sample holds approximately 43,000 clones, and about 81% of those were seen once. The top ten constitute roughly 0.42% of the sample.

The TCR originated in a human donor with T large granular lymphocyte leukemia. Some clones in this sample may be carry-over from other donors' samples. The sample comprised PBMCs.

The nucleotide sequence is given as TGTGCCAGCGTAGCGGGAGGGAATGAGCAGTTCTTC. Translated, it reads CASVAGGNEQFF. The rearrangement combines TRBV7-9 with TRBJ2-1; 11 nucleotides in the junction match TRBD2. Looking up the germline V gene (reference sequence) yields CDR1 SEHNR and CDR2 FQNEAQ. The junction shows trimming of 8 bases on V and 7 bases on J, and the gene matches do not reach 1 base of it. The CDR3, from cysteine to phenylalanine, totals 12 residues. Only CDR3 DNA remains: 36 bases, in frame from the first base.